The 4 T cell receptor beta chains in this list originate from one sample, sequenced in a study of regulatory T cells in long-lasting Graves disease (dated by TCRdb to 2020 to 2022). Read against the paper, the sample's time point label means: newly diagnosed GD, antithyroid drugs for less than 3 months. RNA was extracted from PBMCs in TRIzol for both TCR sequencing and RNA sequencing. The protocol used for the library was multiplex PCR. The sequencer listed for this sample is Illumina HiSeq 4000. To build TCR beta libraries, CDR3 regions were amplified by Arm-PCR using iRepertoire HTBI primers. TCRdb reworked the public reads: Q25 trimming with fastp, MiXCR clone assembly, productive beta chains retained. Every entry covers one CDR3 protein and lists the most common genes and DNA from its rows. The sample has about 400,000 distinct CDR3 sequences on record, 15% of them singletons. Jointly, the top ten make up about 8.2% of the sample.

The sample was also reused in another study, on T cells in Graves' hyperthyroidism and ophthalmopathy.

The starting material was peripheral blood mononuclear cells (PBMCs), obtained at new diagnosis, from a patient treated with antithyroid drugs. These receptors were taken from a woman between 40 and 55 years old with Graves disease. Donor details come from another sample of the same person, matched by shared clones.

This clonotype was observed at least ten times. Here the CDR3 reads CASSPSVRYEQYF. The CDR3 DNA follows: TGTGCCAGCAGCCCAAGCGTCAGATACGAGCAGTACTTC. The rearrangement links TRBV14 to TRBJ2-7, with D unresolved. Germline loops: CDR1 SGHDN, CDR2 FVKESK. The CDR3 runs 13 residues. V was clipped by 4 bases and J by 4 bases, with 11 bases between them.

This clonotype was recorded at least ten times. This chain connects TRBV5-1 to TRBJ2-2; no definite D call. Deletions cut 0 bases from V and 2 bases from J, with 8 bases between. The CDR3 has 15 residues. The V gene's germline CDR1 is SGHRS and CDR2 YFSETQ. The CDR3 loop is CASSLGPENTGELFF. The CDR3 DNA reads TGCGCCAGCAGCTTGGGGCCAGAAAACACCGGGGAGCTGTTTTTT.

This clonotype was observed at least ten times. CDR3 nucleotide sequence: TGCAGTGCTAGAGACGGGACATACGTATACAATGAGCAGTTCTTC. Residues: CSARDGTYVYNEQFF. The chain employs TRBV20-1 and TRBJ2-1; D may be TRBD1 (6 bases). This CDR3 has 15 amino acids. V shed 0 bases and J shed 4 bases, with 13 bases lying between them. Germline assignment: CDR1 DFQATT and CDR2 SNEGSKA (reference sequence).

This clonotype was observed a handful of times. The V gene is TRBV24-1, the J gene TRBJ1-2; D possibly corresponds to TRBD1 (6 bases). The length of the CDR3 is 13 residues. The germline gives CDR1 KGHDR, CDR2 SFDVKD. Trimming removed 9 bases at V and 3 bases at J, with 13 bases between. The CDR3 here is CATVKGVDYGYTF. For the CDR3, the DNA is TGTGCCACCGTAAAGGGGGTCGACTATGGCTACACCTTC.